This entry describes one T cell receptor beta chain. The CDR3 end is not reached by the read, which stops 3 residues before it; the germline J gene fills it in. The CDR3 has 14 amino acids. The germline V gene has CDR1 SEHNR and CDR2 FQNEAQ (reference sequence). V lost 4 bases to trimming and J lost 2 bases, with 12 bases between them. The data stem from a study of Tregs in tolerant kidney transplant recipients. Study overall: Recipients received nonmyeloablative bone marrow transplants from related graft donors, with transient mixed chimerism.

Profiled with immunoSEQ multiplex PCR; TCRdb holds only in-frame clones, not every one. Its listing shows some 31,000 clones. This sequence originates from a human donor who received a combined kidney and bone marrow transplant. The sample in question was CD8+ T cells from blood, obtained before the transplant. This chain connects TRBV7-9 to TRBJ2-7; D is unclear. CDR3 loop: CASSSPQGTYEQYF. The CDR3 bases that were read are TGTGCCAGCAGCTCCCCGCAAGGTACCTACGAG.